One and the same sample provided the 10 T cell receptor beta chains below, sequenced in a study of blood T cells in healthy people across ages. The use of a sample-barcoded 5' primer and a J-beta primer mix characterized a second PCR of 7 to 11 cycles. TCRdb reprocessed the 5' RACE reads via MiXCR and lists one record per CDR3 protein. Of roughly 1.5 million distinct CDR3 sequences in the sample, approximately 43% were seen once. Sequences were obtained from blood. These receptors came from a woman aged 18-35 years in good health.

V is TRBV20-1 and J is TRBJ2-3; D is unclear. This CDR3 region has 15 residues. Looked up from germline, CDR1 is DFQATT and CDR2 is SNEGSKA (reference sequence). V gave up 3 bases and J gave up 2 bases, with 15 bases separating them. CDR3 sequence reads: CSARLRLVNTDTQYF. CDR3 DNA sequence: TGCAGTGCTAGGTTACGGCTAGTGAACACAGATACGCAGTATTTT.

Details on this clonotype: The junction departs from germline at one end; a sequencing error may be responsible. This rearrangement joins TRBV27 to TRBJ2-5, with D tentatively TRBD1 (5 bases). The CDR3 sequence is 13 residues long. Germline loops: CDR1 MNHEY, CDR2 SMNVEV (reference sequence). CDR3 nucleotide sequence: TGTGCCGGCAGCTATCAGGGTACGGAGACCCAGTACTTC. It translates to CAGSYQGTETQYF.

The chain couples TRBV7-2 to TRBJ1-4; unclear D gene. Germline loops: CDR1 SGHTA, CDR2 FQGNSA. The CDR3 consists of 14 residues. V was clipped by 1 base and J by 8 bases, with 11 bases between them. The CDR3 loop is CASSLETHGEKLFF. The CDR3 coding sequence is TGTGCCAGCAGCTTAGAAACCCACGGCGAAAAACTGTTTTTT.

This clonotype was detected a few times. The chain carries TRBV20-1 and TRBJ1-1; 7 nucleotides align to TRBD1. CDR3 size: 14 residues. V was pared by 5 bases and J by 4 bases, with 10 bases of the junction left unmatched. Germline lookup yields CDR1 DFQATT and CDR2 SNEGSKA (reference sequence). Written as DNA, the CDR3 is TGCAGTGCTCCAGACAGGGATGCGGTCACTGAAGCTTTCTTT. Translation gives CSAPDRDAVTEAFF.

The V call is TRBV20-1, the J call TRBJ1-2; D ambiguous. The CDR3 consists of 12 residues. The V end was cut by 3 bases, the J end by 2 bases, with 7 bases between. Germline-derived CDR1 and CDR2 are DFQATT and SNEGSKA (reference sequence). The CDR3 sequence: CSASRRNYGYTF. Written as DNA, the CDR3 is TGCAGTGCTAGTAGACGAAACTATGGCTACACCTTC.

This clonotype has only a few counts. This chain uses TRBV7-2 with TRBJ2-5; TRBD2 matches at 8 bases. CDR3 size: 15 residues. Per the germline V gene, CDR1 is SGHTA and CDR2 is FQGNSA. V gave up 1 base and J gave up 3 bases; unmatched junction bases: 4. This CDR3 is CASSLVRGGKETQYF. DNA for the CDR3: TGTGCCAGCAGCTTAGTCCGGGGGGGTAAAGAGACCCAGTACTTC.

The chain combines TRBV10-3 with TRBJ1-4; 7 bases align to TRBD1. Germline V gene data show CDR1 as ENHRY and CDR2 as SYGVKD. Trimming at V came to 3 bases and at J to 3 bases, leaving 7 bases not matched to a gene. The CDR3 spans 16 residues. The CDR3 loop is CAISERQGASNEKLFF. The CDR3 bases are TGTGCCATCAGTGAAAGACAGGGAGCTTCTAATGAAAAACTGTTTTTT.

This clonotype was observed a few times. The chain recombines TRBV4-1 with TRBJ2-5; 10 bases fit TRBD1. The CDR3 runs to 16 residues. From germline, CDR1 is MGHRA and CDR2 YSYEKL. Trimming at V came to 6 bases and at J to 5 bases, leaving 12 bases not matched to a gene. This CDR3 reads CASSRPGTGARETQYF. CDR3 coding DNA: TGCGCCAGCAGTAGACCCGGGACAGGGGCGCGGGAGACCCAGTACTTC.

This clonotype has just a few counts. The CDR3 DNA sequence: TGTGCCAGCAGGCAACTCATGGGGAGCACCTACGAGCAGTACTTC. It codes for CASRQLMGSTYEQYF. V and J are TRBV11-2 and TRBJ2-7; tentatively, D is TRBD2 (5 bases). Trimming shortened V by 6 bases and J by 2 bases, and 17 bases separated the two germline ends. CDR3 length equals 15 residues. CDR1 is SGHAT and CDR2 is FQNNGV in the germline V gene.

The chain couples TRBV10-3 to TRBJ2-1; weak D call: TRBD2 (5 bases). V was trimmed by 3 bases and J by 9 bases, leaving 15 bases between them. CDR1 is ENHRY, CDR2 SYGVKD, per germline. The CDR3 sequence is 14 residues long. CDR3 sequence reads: CAISDVEGSGEQFF. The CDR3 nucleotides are TGTGCCATCAGTGACGTTGAGGGCTCAGGTGAGCAGTTCTTC.